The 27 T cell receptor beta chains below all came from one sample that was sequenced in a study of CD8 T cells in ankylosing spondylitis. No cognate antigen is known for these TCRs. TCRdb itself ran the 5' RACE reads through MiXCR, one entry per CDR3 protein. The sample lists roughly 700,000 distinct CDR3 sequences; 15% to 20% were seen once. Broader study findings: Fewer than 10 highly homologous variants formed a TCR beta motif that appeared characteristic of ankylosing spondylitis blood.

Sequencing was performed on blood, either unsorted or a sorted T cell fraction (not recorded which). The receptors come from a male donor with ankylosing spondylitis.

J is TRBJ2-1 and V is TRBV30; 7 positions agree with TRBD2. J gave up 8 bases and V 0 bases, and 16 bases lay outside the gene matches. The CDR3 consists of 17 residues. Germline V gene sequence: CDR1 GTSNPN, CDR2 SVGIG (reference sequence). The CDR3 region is CAWSVDRPTSSPDEQFF. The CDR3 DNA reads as TGTGCCTGGAGTGTAGATAGGCCGACTAGCAGTCCGGATGAGCAGTTCTTC.

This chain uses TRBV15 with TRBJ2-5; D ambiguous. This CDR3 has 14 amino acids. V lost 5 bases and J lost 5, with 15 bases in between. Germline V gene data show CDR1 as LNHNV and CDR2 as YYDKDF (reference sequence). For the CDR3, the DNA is TGTGCCACCAGCGCTCGGGTGCCTGGGGAGACCCAGTACTTC. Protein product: CATSARVPGETQYF.

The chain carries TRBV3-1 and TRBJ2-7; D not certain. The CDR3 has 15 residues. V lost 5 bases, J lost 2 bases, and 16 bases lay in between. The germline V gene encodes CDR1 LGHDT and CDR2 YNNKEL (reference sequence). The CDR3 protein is CASSGDSSPPYEQYF. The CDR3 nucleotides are TGTGCCAGCAGCGGAGACTCGAGCCCCCCCTACGAGCAGTACTTC.

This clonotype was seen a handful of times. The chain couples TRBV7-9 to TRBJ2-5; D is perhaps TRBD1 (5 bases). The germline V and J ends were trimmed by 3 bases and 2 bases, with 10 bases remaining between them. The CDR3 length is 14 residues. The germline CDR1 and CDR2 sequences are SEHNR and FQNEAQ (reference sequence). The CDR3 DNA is TGTGCCAGCAGCTTGAGACAGAAGCAAGAGACCCAGTACTTC. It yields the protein CASSLRQKQETQYF.

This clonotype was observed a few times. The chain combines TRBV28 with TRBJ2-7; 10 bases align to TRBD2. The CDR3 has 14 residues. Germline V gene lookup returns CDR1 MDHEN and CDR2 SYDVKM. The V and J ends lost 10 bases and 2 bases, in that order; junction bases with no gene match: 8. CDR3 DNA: TGTGCCACCAAGAGGACTAGCGGACCCTACGAGCAGTACTTC. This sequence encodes CATKRTSGPYEQYF. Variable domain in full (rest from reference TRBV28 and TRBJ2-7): DVKVTQSSRYLVKRTGEKVFLECVQDMDHENMFWYRQDPGLGLRLIYFSYDVKMKEKGDIPEGYSVSREKKERFSLILESASTNQTSMYLCATKRTSGPYEQYFGPGTRLTVT.

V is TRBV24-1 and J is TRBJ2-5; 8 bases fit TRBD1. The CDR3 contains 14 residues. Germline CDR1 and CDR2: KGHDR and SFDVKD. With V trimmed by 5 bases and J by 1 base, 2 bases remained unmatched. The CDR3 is CATSGTGFQETQYF. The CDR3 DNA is TGTGCCACCAGTGGGACAGGGTTCCAAGAGACCCAGTACTTC.

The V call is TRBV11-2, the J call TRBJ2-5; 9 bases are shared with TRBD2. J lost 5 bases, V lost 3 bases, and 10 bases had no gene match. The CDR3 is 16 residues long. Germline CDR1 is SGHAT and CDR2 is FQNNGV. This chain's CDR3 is CASSLGSSGVGETQYF. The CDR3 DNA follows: TGTGCCAGCAGCTTGGGCTCTAGCGGGGTGGGGGAGACCCAGTACTTC.

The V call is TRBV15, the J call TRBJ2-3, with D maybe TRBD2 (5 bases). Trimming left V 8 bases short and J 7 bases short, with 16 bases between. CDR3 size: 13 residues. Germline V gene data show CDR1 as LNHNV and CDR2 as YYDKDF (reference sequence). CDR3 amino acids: CATRGALPNTQYF. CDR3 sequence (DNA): TGTGCCACCCGGGGTGCTCTCCCGAATACGCAGTATTTT.

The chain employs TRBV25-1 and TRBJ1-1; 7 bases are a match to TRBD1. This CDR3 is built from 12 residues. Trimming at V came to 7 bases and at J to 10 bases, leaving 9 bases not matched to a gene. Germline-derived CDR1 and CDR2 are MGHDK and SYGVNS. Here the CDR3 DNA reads TGTGCCAGCACCCGAAGGGGGCGCGGAGCTTTCTTT. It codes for CASTRRGRGAFF.

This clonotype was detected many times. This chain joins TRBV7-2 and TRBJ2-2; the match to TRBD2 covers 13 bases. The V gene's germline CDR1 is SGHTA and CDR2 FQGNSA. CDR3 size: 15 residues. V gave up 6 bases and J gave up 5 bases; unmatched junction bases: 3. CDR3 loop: CASRSLAGGTGELFF. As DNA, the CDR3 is TGTGCCAGCAGGTCACTAGCGGGAGGGACCGGGGAGCTGTTTTTT.

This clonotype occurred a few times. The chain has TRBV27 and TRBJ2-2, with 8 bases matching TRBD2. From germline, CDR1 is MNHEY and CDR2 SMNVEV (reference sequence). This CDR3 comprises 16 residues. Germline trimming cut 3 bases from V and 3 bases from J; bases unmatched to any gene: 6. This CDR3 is CASSFRREEDTGELFF. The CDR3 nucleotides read TGTGCCAGCAGTTTTCGGCGGGAGGAAGACACCGGGGAGCTGTTTTTT.

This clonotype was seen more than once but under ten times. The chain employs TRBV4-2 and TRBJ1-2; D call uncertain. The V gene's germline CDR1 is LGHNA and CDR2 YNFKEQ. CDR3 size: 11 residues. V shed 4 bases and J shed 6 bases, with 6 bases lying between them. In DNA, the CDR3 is TGTGCCAGCAGCCTATCAGATGGCTACACCTTC. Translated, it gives CASSLSDGYTF.

CDR3 sequence reads: CSARGRDSPSSYNSPLHF. As DNA, the CDR3 is TGCAGTGCTAGGGGCCGGGACAGCCCGAGCTCCTATAATTCACCCCTCCACTTT. The V call is TRBV20-1, the J call TRBJ1-6; 7 bases match TRBD1. In germline, CDR1 is DFQATT, CDR2 SNEGSKA (reference sequence). This CDR3 region has 18 residues. Trimming at V came to 3 bases and at J to 0 bases, leaving 11 bases not matched to a gene.

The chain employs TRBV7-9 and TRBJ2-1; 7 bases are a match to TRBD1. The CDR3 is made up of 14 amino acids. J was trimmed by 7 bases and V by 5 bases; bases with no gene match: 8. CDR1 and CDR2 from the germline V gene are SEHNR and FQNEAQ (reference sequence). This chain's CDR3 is CASSVYRGDNEQFF. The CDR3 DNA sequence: TGTGCCAGCAGCGTATACAGGGGAGATAATGAGCAGTTCTTC.

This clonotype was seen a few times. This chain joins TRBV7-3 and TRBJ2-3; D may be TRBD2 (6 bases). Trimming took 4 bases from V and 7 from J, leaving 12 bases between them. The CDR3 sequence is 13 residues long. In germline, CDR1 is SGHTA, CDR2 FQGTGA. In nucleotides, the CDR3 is TGTGCCAGCAGCTCCGCTGGGGGGAATACGCAGTATTTT. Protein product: CASSSAGGNTQYF.

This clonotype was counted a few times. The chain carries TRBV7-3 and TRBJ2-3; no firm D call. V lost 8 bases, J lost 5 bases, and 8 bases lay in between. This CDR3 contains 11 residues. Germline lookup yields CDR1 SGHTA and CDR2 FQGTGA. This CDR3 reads CASGVGDTQYF. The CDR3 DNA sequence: TGTGCCAGCGGCGTTGGAGATACGCAGTATTTT.

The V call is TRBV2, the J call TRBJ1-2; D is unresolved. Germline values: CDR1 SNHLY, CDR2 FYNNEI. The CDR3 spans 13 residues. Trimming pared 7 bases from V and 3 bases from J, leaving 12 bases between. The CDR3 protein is CASTQRAYYGYTF. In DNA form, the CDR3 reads TGTGCCAGCACCCAGAGGGCATACTATGGCTACACCTTC.

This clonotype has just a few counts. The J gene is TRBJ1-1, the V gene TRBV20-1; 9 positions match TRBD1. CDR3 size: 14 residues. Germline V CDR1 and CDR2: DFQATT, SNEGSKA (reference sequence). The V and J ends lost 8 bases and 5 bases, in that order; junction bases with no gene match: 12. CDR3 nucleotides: TGCAGTCCAAGGGTGAACAGGGGGCGAACTGAAGCTTTCTTT. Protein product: CSPRVNRGRTEAFF.

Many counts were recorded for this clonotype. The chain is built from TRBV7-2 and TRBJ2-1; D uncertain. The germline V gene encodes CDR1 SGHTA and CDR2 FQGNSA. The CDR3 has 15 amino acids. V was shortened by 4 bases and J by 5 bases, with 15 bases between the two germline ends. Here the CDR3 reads CASSSGPRKNNEQFF. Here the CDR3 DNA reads TGTGCCAGCAGCTCCGGCCCCAGGAAAAACAATGAGCAGTTCTTC.

The CDR3 is CSATLGEWQPQHF. CDR3 DNA: TGCAGTGCTACCCTAGGGGAGTGGCAGCCCCAGCATTTT. The J gene is TRBJ1-5, the V gene TRBV20-1, with D perhaps TRBD1 (5 bases). Deletions cut 4 bases from V and 7 bases from J, with 14 bases between. Germline V lookup: CDR1 DFQATT, CDR2 SNEGSKA (reference sequence). The CDR3 spans 13 residues.

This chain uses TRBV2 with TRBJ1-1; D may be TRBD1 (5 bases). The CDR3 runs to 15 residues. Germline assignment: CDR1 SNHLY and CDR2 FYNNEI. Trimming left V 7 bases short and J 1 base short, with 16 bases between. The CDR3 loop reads CASKLRDSQNTEAFF. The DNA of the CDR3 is TGTGCCAGCAAATTACGCGACAGCCAGAACACTGAAGCTTTCTTT.

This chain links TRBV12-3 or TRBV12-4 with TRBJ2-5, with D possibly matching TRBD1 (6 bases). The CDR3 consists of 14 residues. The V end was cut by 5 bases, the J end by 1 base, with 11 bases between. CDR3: CASSGLDSQETQYF. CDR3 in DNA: TGTGCCAGCAGTGGGTTGGACAGCCAAGAGACCCAGTACTTC.

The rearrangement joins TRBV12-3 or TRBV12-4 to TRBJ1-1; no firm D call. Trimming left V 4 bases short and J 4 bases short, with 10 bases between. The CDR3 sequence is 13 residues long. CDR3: CASSSPVGTEAFF. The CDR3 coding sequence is TGTGCCAGCAGTTCCCCGGTGGGCACTGAAGCTTTCTTT.

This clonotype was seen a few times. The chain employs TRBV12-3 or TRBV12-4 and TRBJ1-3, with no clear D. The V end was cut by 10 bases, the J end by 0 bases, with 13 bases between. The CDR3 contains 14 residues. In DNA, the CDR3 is TGTGCCACCAATAAGGACGGCTCTGGAAACACCATATATTTT. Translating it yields CATNKDGSGNTIYF.

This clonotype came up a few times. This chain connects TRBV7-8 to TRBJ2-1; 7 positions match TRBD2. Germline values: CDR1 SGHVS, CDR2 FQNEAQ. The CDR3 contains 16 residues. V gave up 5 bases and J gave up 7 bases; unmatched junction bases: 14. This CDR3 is CASSPPRDYFGNEQFF. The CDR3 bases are TGTGCCAGCAGCCCGCCTCGGGACTACTTCGGGAATGAGCAGTTCTTC.

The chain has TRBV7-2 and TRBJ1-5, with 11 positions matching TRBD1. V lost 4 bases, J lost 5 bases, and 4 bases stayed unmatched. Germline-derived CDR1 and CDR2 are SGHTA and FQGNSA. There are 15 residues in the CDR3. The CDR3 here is CASSSRDRGYQPQHF. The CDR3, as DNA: TGTGCCAGCAGCTCCCGGGACAGGGGGTATCAGCCCCAGCATTTT.

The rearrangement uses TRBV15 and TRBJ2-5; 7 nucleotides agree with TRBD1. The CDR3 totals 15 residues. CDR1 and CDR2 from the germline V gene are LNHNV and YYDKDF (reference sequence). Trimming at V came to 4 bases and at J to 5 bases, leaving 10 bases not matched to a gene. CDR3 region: CATSTGTAVGETQYF. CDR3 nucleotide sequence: TGTGCCACCAGCACCGGGACAGCCGTCGGGGAGACCCAGTACTTC.